What follows are 21 T cell receptor beta chains derived from one specimen sequenced in a study of post-analysis software for immune sequencing data. cDNA libraries of TCR beta carried unique molecular identifiers. MiXCR, applied by TCRdb to the PCR reads, yields one record per CDR3 protein. The sample has roughly 600,000 distinct CDR3 sequences, around 47% seen once. These TCRs' antigens remain unknown. Findings and limits, study-wide: Controls had lower frequencies than patients of about 5 TRBV segments, which included TRBV5-6, TRBV5-1 and TRBV20-1.

What was sequenced was blood. The receptors come from a girl between 10 and 17 years old with multiple sclerosis.

The chain has TRBV20-1 and TRBJ1-2; 9 bases fit TRBD1. Germline values: CDR1 DFQATT, CDR2 SNEGSKA (reference sequence). The V segment lost 4 bases and the J segment 1 base; nucleotides outside the gene matches: 4. The CDR3 is 14 amino acids. CDR3 bases: TGCAGTGCTAAGAGGACAGGGGTTAACTATGGCTACACCTTC. Translation gives CSAKRTGVNYGYTF.

The CDR3 reads CASSTRDRDTQYF. The CDR3 coding sequence is TGTGCCAGCAGTACCCGGGACAGGGATACGCAGTATTTT. V is TRBV12-3 or TRBV12-4 and J is TRBJ2-3; 8 nucleotides align to TRBD1. This CDR3 spans 13 amino acids. With V trimmed by 5 bases and J by 6 bases, 4 bases remained unmatched.

CDR3 sequence: CASSLGVRLDTNEQFF. CDR3 nucleotide sequence: TGTGCCAGCAGCTTGGGTGTTAGGTTGGACACTAATGAGCAGTTCTTC. This sequence joins TRBV5-5 and TRBJ2-1, with D perhaps TRBD1 (5 bases). The germline V and J ends were trimmed by 0 bases and 7 bases, with 17 bases remaining between them. The CDR3 spans 16 residues. Germline CDR1 reads SGHKS; CDR2 reads YYEKEE (reference sequence).

The V call is TRBV4-2, the J call TRBJ2-5; tentative D call: TRBD1 (6 bases). V was shortened by 1 base and J by 1 base, with 13 bases between the two germline ends. Germline CDR1 is LGHNA and CDR2 is YNFKEQ. The CDR3 is 16 amino acids. The CDR3 bases are TGTGCCAGCAGCCAAGGGATCCAGGGGCCCCAAGAGACCCAGTACTTC. This codes for CASSQGIQGPQETQYF.

This clonotype has just a few counts. The V and J genes are TRBV5-1 and TRBJ2-7, with D possibly matching TRBD2 (6 bases). With 4 bases removed from V and 2 bases from J, the gap between germline ends came to 10 bases. The germline V gene has CDR1 SGHRS and CDR2 YFSETQ. This CDR3 region has 13 residues. CDR3 DNA: TGCGCCAGCAGCCGGGACTTAACCTACGAGCAGTACTTC. Its translation: CASSRDLTYEQYF.

The V and J genes are TRBV3-1 and TRBJ2-2; 10 bases map to TRBD2. The CDR3 spans 17 residues. Germline V gene sequence: CDR1 LGHDT, CDR2 YNNKEL (reference sequence). The trim removed 4 bases at V and 0 bases at J, leaving 5 bases unmatched. The CDR3 region has the DNA TGTGCCAGCAGCCCAAGGACTAGCGGATCGAACACCGGGGAGCTGTTTTTT. Translation gives CASSPRTSGSNTGELFF.

In the case of this clonotype: At one end, the junction sequence differs from germline, possibly due to a read error. CDR3 region: CAGSVYRSTYEQYF. In nucleotides, the CDR3 is TGTGCCGGCAGCGTTTACAGGAGCACCTACGAGCAGTACTTC. The chain uses TRBV11-3 and TRBJ2-7; a possible D gene is TRBD1 (5 bases). Germline V gene lookup returns CDR1 SGHNT and CDR2 YENEEA. The CDR3 is 14 amino acids.

This clonotype was found once. The rearrangement links TRBV5-1 to TRBJ2-1; no clear D gene. This CDR3 has 14 residues. From germline, CDR1 is SGHRS and CDR2 YFSETQ. Trimming cost V 1 base and J 5 bases, with 10 bases left between them. CDR3 DNA sequence: TGCGCCAGCAGCTTGATCACAGTTAACAATGAGCAGTTCTTC. Translating gives CASSLITVNNEQFF.

J is TRBJ2-5 and V is TRBV3-1; tentatively, D is TRBD2 (5 bases). Germline CDR1 reads LGHDT; CDR2 reads YNNKEL (reference sequence). This CDR3 contains 14 residues. Trimming took 0 bases from V and 4 from J, leaving 9 bases between them. The CDR3 DNA reads TGTGCCAGCAGCCAAGAGAACGGAGGAGAGACCCAGTACTTC. Translating gives CASSQENGGETQYF.

The chain couples TRBV7-2 to TRBJ1-2; possibly TRBD1 for D (6 bases). V lost 8 bases, J lost 7 bases, and 20 bases lay in between. CDR3 length: 14 residues. CDR1 is SGHTA, CDR2 FQGNSA, per germline. CDR3 DNA: TGTGCCAGCGCAGGGGAGAGAGGGCGGGTTGGCTACACCTTC. Its translation: CASAGERGRVGYTF.

V gene TRBV2 combines with J gene TRBJ2-7; maybe TRBD2 (7 bases). V was pared by 5 bases and J by 3 bases, with 17 bases between. Germline CDR1 is SNHLY and CDR2 is FYNNEI. The CDR3 extends over 15 amino acids. The CDR3 protein is CASSSLRGGSYEQYF. The CDR3, as DNA: TGTGCCAGCAGTTCCCTAAGGGGGGGTAGCTACGAGCAGTACTTC.

The chain is built from TRBV10-3 and TRBJ2-6; TRBD1 is a possible D gene (6 bases). The CDR3 has 13 amino acids. In germline, CDR1 is ENHRY, CDR2 SYGVKD. V shed 4 bases and J shed 9 bases, with 10 bases lying between them. The CDR3 sequence is CAISVGQGNVLTF. Here the CDR3 DNA reads TGTGCCATCAGTGTGGGACAAGGCAACGTCCTGACTTTC.

V is TRBV29-1 and J is TRBJ2-1, with 11 bases lining up with TRBD2. Germline V gene sequence: CDR1 SQVTM, CDR2 ANQGSEA. The CDR3 is 16 amino acids. The V and J ends lost 8 bases and 2 bases, in that order; junction bases with no gene match: 11. The CDR3 DNA is TGCAGCTTAATTAATAGCGGGAGGGCCCCCTACAATGAGCAGTTCTTC. Residues: CSLINSGRAPYNEQFF.

CDR3: CATSEATALAKQETQYF. The CDR3 coding sequence is TGTGCCACCAGTGAGGCGACAGCTCTAGCTAAACAAGAGACCCAGTACTTC. The chain joins TRBV24-1 to TRBJ2-5, with D perhaps being TRBD1 or TRBD2 (5 bases each). V was shortened by 4 bases and J by 2 bases, with 19 bases between the two germline ends. The germline V gene encodes CDR1 KGHDR and CDR2 SFDVKD. The CDR3 sequence is 17 residues long.

The rearrangement links TRBV10-3 to TRBJ1-5, with D unclear. V was cut by 11 bases and J by 4 bases, with 12 bases left in between. The germline V gene has CDR1 ENHRY and CDR2 SYGVKD. The CDR3 covers 12 residues. CDR3 residues: CAASGENQPQHF. The DNA of the CDR3 is TGTGCCGCCTCCGGGGAAAATCAGCCCCAGCATTTT.

This chain links TRBV10-3 with TRBJ1-5; the D gene is possibly TRBD1 (5 bases). The CDR3 has 15 residues. The germline gives CDR1 ENHRY, CDR2 SYGVKD. V was trimmed by 0 bases and J by 3 bases, leaving 9 bases between them. The CDR3 coding sequence is TGTGCCATCAGTGAGTCGGGGGGTCACAATCAGCCCCAGCATTTT. Protein: CAISESGGHNQPQHF.

The chain joins TRBV5-1 to TRBJ2-1, with D possibly being TRBD1 (5 bases). Deletions cut 6 bases from V and 6 bases from J, with 16 bases between. Germline V gene lookup returns CDR1 SGHRS and CDR2 YFSETQ. This CDR3 is built from 14 residues. The CDR3 DNA sequence: TGCGCCAGCAAAGTAGTAAAAGGGGCCAATGAGCAGTTCTTC. This gives the protein CASKVVKGANEQFF.

V usage is TRBV15 and J usage is TRBJ2-3; TRBD1 is a possible D gene (7 bases). Trimming left V 7 bases short and J 1 base short, with 18 bases between. CDR1 and CDR2 (germline): LNHNV, YYDKDF (reference sequence). The CDR3 sequence is 16 residues long. The CDR3 sequence: CATTLWRGRGTDTQYF. CDR3 DNA: TGTGCCACCACCTTGTGGAGGGGGCGAGGCACAGATACGCAGTATTTT.

In this sample, this clonotype turned up once. This rearrangement joins TRBV13 to TRBJ2-7; D might be TRBD1 (5 bases). Germline V gene lookup returns CDR1 PRHDT and CDR2 FYEKMQ (reference sequence). Trimming left V 2 bases short and J 0 bases short, with 11 bases between. The CDR3 sequence is 15 residues long. CDR3 bases: TGTGCCAGCAGCTTAAGGGGCCGAATCTCCTACGAGCAGTACTTC. Translating it yields CASSLRGRISYEQYF.

A note on this clonotype: One end of the junction fails to match germline, which may point to a read error. This chain joins TRBV7-9 and TRBJ1-6, with unresolved D. From germline, CDR1 is SEHNR and CDR2 FQNEAQ (reference sequence). This CDR3 contains 17 residues. The CDR3 is CASSLEFGSSYSSPLHF. In DNA, the CDR3 is TGTGCCAGCAGCTTAGAATTCGGGAGCTCCTATAGTTCACCCCTCCACTTT.

This rearrangement joins TRBV7-2 to TRBJ2-7, with a tentative D call TRBD1 (6 bases). V dropped 5 bases and J dropped 2 bases, with 22 bases sitting between them. Germline CDR1 reads SGHTA; CDR2 reads FQGNSA. The CDR3 has 17 residues. The CDR3 DNA sequence: TGTGCCAGCAGCCACTATACCGCCGGGACAACCCCCTACGAGCAGTACTTC. Encoded protein: CASSHYTAGTTPYEQYF.